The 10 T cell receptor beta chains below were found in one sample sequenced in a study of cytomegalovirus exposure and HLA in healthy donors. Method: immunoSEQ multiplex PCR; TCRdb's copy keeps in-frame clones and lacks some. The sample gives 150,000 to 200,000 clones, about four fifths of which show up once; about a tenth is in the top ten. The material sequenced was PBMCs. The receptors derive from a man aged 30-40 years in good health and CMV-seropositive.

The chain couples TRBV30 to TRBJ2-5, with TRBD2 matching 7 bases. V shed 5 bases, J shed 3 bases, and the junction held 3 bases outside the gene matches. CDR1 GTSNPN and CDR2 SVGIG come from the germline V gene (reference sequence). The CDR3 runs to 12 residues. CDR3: CAWELAEETQYF. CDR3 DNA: TGTGCCTGGGAGCTAGCGGAAGAGACCCAGTACTTC.

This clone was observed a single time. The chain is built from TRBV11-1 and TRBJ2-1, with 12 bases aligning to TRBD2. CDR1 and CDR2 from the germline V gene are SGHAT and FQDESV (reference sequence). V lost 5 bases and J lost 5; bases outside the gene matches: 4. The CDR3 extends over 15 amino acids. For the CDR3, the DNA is TGTGCCAGCAGCCCCAGGACTAGCGGGAACAATGAGCAGTTCTTC. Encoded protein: CASSPRTSGNNEQFF.

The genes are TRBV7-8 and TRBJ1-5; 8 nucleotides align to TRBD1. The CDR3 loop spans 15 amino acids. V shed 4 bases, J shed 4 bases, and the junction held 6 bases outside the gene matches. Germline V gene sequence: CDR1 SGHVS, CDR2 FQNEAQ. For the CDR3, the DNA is TGTGCCAGCAGCTCGGACAGGGACCCGAATCAGCCCCAGCATTTT. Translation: CASSSDRDPNQPQHF.

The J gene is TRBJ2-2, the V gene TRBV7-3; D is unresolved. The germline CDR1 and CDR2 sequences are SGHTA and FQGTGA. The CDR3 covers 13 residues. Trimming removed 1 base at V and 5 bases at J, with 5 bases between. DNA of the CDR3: TGTGCCAGCAGCTTAATCGGGACCGGGGAGCTGTTTTTT. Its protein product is CASSLIGTGELFF.

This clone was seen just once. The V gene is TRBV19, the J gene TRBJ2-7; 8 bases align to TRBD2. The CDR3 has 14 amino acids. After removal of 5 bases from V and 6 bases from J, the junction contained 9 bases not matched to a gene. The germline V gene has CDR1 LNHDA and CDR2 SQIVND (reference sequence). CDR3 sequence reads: CASSLRGDRREQYF. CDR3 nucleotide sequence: TGTGCCAGTAGTTTGCGGGGGGACCGACGCGAGCAGTACTTC.

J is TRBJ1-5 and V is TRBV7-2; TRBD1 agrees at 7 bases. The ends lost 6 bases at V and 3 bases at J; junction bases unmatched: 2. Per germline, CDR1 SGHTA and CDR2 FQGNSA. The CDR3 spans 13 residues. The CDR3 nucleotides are TGTGCCAGCAGGGACAGGATCAATCAGCCCCAGCATTTT. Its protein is CASRDRINQPQHF.

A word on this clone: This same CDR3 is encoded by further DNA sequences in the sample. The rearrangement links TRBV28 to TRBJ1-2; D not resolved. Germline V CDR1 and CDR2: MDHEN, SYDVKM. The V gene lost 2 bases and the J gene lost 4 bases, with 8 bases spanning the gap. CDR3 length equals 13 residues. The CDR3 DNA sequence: TGTGCCAGCAGTTTACGGGGATCCTATGGCTACACCTTC. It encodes CASSLRGSYGYTF.

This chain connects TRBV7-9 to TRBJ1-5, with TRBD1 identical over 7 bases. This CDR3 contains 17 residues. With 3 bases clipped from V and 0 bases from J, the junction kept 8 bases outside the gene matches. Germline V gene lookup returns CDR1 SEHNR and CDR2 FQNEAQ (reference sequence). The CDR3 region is CASSFDRDGYSNQPQHF. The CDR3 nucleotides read TGTGCCAGCAGCTTTGACAGGGATGGGTATAGCAATCAGCCCCAGCATTTT.

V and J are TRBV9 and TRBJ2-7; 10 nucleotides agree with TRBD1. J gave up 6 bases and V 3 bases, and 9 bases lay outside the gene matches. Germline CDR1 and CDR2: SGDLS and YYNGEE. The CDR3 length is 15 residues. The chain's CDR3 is CASSAAGTGEPEQYF. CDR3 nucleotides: TGTGCCAGCAGCGCGGCCGGGACAGGGGAGCCCGAGCAGTACTTC.

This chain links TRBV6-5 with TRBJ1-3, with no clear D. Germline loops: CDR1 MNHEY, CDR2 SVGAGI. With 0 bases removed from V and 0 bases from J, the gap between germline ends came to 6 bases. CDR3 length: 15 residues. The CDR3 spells CASSYSVDSGNTIYF. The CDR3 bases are TGTGCCAGCAGTTACTCAGTAGACTCTGGAAACACCATATATTTT.